The rows below give T cell receptor beta chains drawn from one sample of a study of tumor-infiltrating lymphocytes in localized non-small cell lung cancer. Method: immunoSEQ multiplex PCR; TCRdb's copy keeps in-frame clones and lacks some. This repertoire shows over 15,000 clones, 65% to 75% found once; its top ten account for 4.5% to 7.5%. The sequenced sample was lung tumor tissue. These receptors all stem from a human donor with non-small cell lung cancer. The conserved cysteine and the conserved F or W are not part of the CDR3 here. Each record gives: V gene, D gene, J gene, clone size, CDR3 protein. D genes are given only for firm matches. Size is omitted from some rows. Given values are once, few, many or a class for expanded clones.

V gene: TRBV5-1
D gene: TRBD1
J gene: TRBJ1-2
clone size: NA
CDR3 protein: ASSLVSGGDYGYT

V gene: TRBV11-3
D gene: NA
J gene: TRBJ2-1
clone size: NA
CDR3 protein: ASSLGSGIYNEQF

V gene: TRBV6-4
D gene: TRBD2
J gene: TRBJ2-3
clone size: NA
CDR3 protein: ASSGTAGGTDTQY

V gene: TRBV7-3
D gene: TRBD1
J gene: TRBJ2-7
clone size: NA
CDR3 protein: ASSLVGTGISEQY

V gene: TRBV4-3
D gene: NA
J gene: TRBJ1-5
clone size: NA
CDR3 protein: ASSQELGRDLPQH

V gene: TRBV5-5
D gene: TRBD2
J gene: TRBJ2-3
clone size: NA
CDR3 protein: ASSLPGLAGFTDTQY

V gene: TRBV11-2
D gene: NA
J gene: TRBJ2-3
clone size: NA
CDR3 protein: ASSPETGRDTQY

V gene: TRBV6-6
D gene: NA
J gene: TRBJ2-1
clone size: NA
CDR3 protein: ASTKGPEGF

V gene: TRBV11-3
D gene: NA
J gene: TRBJ2-7
clone size: NA
CDR3 protein: ASSFDFSRGRSFITYEQY

V gene: TRBV19
D gene: TRBD1
J gene: TRBJ1-1
clone size: NA
CDR3 protein: ASSWTGMNTEAF

V gene: TRBV9
D gene: NA
J gene: TRBJ1-1
clone size: NA
CDR3 protein: ASSVDGSLNTEAF

V gene: TRBV6-5
D gene: NA
J gene: TRBJ2-3
clone size: NA
CDR3 protein: ASSWDGMQTTQY

V gene: TRBV29-1
D gene: TRBD1
J gene: TRBJ1-1
clone size: NA
CDR3 protein: SVVTGGSSEAF

V gene: TRBV11-3
D gene: NA
J gene: TRBJ2-7
clone size: NA
CDR3 protein: ASSSGPYEQY

V gene: TRBV15
D gene: TRBD1
J gene: TRBJ1-1
clone size: NA
CDR3 protein: ATRGPTGVNTEAF

V gene: TRBV5-1
D gene: NA
J gene: TRBJ2-7
clone size: few
CDR3 protein: ASSWEGWGTSYEQY

V gene: TRBV7-9
D gene: NA
J gene: TRBJ2-1
clone size: NA
CDR3 protein: ATTLGADNEQF

V gene: TRBV5-4
D gene: NA
J gene: TRBJ2-5
clone size: NA
CDR3 protein: ASSPRITQETQY

V gene: TRBV9
D gene: TRBD2
J gene: TRBJ2-7
clone size: NA
CDR3 protein: ASSGLAGVGEQY

V gene: TRBV30
D gene: NA
J gene: TRBJ2-7
clone size: NA
CDR3 protein: AWRGEGTYEQY

V gene: TRBV27
D gene: NA
J gene: TRBJ2-2
clone size: NA
CDR3 protein: ASGRRRQGIELF

V gene: TRBV14
D gene: TRBD2
J gene: TRBJ2-7
clone size: few
CDR3 protein: ASSQYPGLAGDRSYEQY

V gene: TRBV7-8
D gene: NA
J gene: TRBJ1-2
clone size: NA
CDR3 protein: ASSEIEGVDYGYT

V gene: TRBV27
D gene: NA
J gene: TRBJ2-1
clone size: NA
CDR3 protein: ASSLIGSSYNEQF

V gene: TRBV11-3
D gene: NA
J gene: TRBJ2-3
clone size: NA
CDR3 protein: ASSLGGLEADTQY

V gene: TRBV10-3
D gene: TRBD2
J gene: TRBJ2-3
clone size: NA
CDR3 protein: AISEASSLAGGTDTQY

V gene: TRBV29-1
D gene: NA
J gene: TRBJ2-1
clone size: NA
CDR3 protein: SALPSSASYNEQF

V gene: TRBV5-6
D gene: NA
J gene: TRBJ2-2
clone size: few
CDR3 protein: ASSLYQALSNTGELF

V gene: TRBV15
D gene: NA
J gene: TRBJ1-2
clone size: NA
CDR3 protein: ATSRDAGAKKNYGYT